The clone carrying this TCR beta chain was observed a single time. This sample stems from a study of control samples from healthy donors and cancer patients. The CDR3 totals 15 residues. Trimming took off 3 bases at V and 4 bases at J, with 15 bases between the two ends. The germline gives CDR1 SGDLS, CDR2 YYNGEE. This table comes from immunoSEQ multiplex PCR, and its TCRdb copy is limited to in-frame clones, with some not included. The sample has some 120,000 clones, approximately 87% seen once. The TCR originated in a man aged 25 to 45 in good health. Sequencing used blood. The V and J genes are TRBV9 and TRBJ2-3; possibly TRBD1 or TRBD2 for D (5 bases each). The CDR3 nucleotides read TGTGCCAGCAGCGGACGAGGGGCGGTGGCAGATACGCAGTATTTT. Translation gives CASSGRGAVADTQYF.